This TCR beta chain was profiled in a study of blood T cell repertoires in COVID-19. Study-level background: Samples taken during acute and convalescent COVID-19 were collected in the United States, Italy and Spain. T cells, B-cell-depleted T cells, or PBMCs provided the cDNA or gDNA that served as material.

The CDR3 runs to 14 residues. Germline V CDR1 and CDR2: SEHNR, FQNEAQ (reference sequence). V shed 5 bases, J shed 6 bases, and the junction held 6 bases outside the gene matches. Original processing methods: Estimated nucleated cell counts came from reference gene primer amplification. This table comes from immunoSEQ multiplex PCR, and its TCRdb copy is limited to in-frame clones, with some not included. The V and J calls and clone size are taken from that table; D and trimming were inferred from the DNA. The data contain about 57,000 clones, around 80% of them singletons. The V call is TRBV7-9, the J call TRBJ2-1; 8 positions match TRBD1. This TCR came from a woman in her fifties or sixties with acute or convalescent COVID-19. The sample comprised peripheral blood. DNA for the CDR3: TGTGCCAGCAGCCCCCGGACAGGGAGCAATGAGCAGTTCTTC. It specifies CASSPRTGSNEQFF.